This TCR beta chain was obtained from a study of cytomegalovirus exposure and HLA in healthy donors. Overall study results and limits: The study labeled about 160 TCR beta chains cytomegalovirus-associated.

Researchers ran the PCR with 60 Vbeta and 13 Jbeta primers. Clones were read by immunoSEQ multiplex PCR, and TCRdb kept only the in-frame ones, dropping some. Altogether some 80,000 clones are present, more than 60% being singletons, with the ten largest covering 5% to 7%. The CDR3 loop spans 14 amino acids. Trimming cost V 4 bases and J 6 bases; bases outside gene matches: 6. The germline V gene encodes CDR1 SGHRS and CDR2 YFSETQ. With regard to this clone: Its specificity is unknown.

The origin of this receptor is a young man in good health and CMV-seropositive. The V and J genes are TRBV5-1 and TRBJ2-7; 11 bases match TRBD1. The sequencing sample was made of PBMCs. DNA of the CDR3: TGCGCCAGCAGCCCGGGACAGGGGGTTGTCGAGCAGTACTTC. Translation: CASSPGQGVVEQYF. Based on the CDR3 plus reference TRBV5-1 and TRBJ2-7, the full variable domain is KAGVTQTPRYLIKTRGQQVTLSCSPISGHRSVSWYQQTPGQGLQFLFEYFSETQRNKGNFPGRFSGRQFSNSRSEMNVSTLELGDSALYLCASSPGQGVVEQYFGPGTRLTVT.